This T cell receptor beta chain was recorded in a study of long-term antiretroviral therapy in people with HIV. Study details: The earliest specimens came about a decade ahead of the 2015 immediate-ART recommendation. General observations from the study: Information on adherence to ART, viral resistance or therapy changes was unavailable.

Survey-level resolution applied to immunoSEQ assay v3.0. A per-sample goal of about 35,000-55,000 T-cell genomes was targeted by sequencing. The data were produced by immunoSEQ multiplex PCR, yet TCRdb's version contains in-frame clones alone and is incomplete. The sample yields over 25,000 clones, almost 95% seen once. Points on this clone: The antigen is not known.

The V segment lost 3 bases and the J segment 11 bases; nucleotides outside the gene matches: 10. CDR1 and CDR2 from the germline V gene are ENHRY and SYGVKD. CDR3 length: 15 amino acids. This sample comprised unsorted PBMCs, obtained approximately 7.4 years after starting antiretroviral therapy. V is TRBV10-3 and J is TRBJ1-2; 12 bases line up with TRBD1. This receptor was taken from a man in his fifties or sixties with HIV. The CDR3 is CAISDQIGTGGRYTF. For the CDR3, the DNA is TGTGCCATCAGTGATCAAATAGGGACAGGGGGCCGGTACACCTTC.